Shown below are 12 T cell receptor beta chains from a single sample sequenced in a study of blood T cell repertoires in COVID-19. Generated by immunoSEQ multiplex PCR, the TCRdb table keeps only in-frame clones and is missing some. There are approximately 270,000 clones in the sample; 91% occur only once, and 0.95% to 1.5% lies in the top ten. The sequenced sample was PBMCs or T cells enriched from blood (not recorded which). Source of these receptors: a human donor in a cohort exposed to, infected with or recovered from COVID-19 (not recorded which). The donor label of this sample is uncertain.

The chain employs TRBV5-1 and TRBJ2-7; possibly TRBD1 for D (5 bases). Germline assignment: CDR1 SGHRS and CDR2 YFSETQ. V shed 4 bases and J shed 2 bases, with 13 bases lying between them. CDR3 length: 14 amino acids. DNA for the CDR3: TGCGCCAGCAGCCCGAGGACACGACCCTACGAGCAGTACTTC. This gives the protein CASSPRTRPYEQYF.

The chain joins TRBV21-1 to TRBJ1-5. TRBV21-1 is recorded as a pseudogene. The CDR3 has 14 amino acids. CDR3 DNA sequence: TGTGCCAGCAGCAAAAGTCGCCCGGGACAGCCCCAGCATTTT. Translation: CASSKSRPGQPQHF.

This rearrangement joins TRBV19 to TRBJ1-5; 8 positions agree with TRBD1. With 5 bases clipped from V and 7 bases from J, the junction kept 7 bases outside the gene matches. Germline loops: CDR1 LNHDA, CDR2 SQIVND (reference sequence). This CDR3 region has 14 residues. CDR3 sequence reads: CASSVPGGRQPQHF. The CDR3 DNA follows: TGTGCCAGTAGTGTTCCAGGGGGCAGGCAGCCCCAGCATTTT.

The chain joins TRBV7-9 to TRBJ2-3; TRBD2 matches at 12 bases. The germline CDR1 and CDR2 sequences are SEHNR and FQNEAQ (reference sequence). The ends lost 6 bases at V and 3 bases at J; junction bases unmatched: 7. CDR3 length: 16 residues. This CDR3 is CASSSASGGATDTQYF. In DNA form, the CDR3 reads TGTGCCAGCAGTTCGGCTAGCGGGGGGGCGACAGATACGCAGTATTTT.

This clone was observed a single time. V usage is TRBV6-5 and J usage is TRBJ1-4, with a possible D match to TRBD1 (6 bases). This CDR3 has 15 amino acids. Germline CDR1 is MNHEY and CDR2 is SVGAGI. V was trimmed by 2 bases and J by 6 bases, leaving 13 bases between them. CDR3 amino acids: CASSYGDISYEKLFF. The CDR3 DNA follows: TGTGCCAGCAGTTACGGGGACATCAGCTATGAAAAACTGTTTTTT.

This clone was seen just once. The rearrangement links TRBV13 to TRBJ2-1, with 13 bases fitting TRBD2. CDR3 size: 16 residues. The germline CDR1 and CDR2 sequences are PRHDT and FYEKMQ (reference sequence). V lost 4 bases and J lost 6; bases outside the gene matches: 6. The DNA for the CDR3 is TGTGCCAGCAGCTCCCCCGGGACTAGCGGGATCAATGAGCAGTTCTTC. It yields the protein CASSSPGTSGINEQFF.

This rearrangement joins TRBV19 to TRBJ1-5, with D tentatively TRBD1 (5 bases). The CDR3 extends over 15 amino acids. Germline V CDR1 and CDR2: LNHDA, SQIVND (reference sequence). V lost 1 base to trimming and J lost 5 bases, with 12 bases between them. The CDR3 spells CASSIGDWGDQPQHF. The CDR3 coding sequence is TGTGCCAGTAGTATAGGTGACTGGGGGGATCAGCCCCAGCATTTT.

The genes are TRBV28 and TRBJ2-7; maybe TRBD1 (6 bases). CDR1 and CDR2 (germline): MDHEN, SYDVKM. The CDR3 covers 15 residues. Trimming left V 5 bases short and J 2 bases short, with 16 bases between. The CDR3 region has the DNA TGTGCCAGCAGTCCCCCACGACAGGCCACCTACGAGCAGTACTTC. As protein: CASSPPRQATYEQYF.

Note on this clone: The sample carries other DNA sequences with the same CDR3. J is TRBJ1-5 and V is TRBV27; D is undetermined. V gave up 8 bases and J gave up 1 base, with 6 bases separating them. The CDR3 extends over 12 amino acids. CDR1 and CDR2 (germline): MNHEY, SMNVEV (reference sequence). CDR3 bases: TGTGCCAGCGGCCCAAGCAATCAGCCCCAGCATTTT. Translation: CASGPSNQPQHF.

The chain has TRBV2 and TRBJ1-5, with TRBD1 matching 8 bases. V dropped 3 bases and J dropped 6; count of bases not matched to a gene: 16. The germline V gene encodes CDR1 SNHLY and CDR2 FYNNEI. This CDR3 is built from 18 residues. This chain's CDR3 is CASSDHSLDRALSQPQHF. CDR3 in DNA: TGTGCCAGCAGTGATCATTCCCTGGACAGGGCCTTAAGTCAGCCCCAGCATTTT.

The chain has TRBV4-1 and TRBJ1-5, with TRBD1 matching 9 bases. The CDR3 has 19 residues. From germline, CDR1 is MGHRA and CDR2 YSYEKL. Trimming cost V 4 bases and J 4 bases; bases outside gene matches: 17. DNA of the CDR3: TGCGCCAGCAGCCGAAGCGGCGGGACAGGGAACCGAGGGAATCAGCCCCAGCATTTT. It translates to CASSRSGGTGNRGNQPQHF.

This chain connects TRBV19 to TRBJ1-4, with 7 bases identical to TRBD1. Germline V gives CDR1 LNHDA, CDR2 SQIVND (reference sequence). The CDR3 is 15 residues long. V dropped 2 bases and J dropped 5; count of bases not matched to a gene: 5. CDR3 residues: CASSISQGRNEKLFF. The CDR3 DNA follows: TGTGCCAGTAGTATATCACAGGGGAGGAATGAAAAACTGTTTTTT.